What follows are 22 T cell receptor beta chains derived from one specimen sequenced in a study of beta chain features in type 1 diabetes. Study results and limitations: The study found moderately but significantly shorter TCRB CDR3s in all four CD4+ subsets of Type 1 diabetes patients.

As every portion of the isolated RNA was reverse transcribed, the sequencing read expressed TCRB transcripts. Method: immunoSEQ multiplex PCR; TCRdb's copy keeps in-frame clones and lacks some. The table records around 340,000 clones, about a tenth of them present only once. These TCRs' antigens remain unknown. The material sequenced was central memory CD4+ T cells from blood. The receptors come from a man under 40 with type 1 diabetes.

The genes are TRBV11-2 and TRBJ2-7; 11 nucleotides agree with TRBD2. V shed 3 bases, J shed 3 bases, and the junction held 10 bases outside the gene matches. Germline V gene data show CDR1 as SGHAT and CDR2 as FQNNGV. The CDR3 has 17 residues. The CDR3 region is CASSFNSGGAPYYEQYF. The CDR3 DNA reads TGTGCCAGCAGCTTTAATAGCGGGGGGGCCCCCTACTACGAGCAGTACTTC.

This clone appeared many times. The chain couples TRBV14 to TRBJ1-2, with 7 bases that match TRBD1. CDR1 and CDR2 (germline): SGHDN, FVKESK. The CDR3 length is 13 residues. With 1 base clipped from V and 12 bases from J, the junction kept 8 bases outside the gene matches. The DNA for the CDR3 is TGTGCCAGCAGCCAAGCCTTCGCAGGGGGGCACACCTTC. The encoded protein is CASSQAFAGGHTF.

The rearrangement uses TRBV25-1 and TRBJ2-5; D remains ambiguous. Per the germline V gene, CDR1 is MGHDK and CDR2 is SYGVNS. The CDR3 contains 13 residues. Trimming took off 3 bases at V and 5 bases at J, with 10 bases between the two ends. The CDR3 DNA follows: TGTGCCAGCAGTGAGAGTGTCACGGAGACCCAGTACTTC. Protein product: CASSESVTETQYF.

CDR3 sequence: CATSRDTQGAYNEQFF. The CDR3 DNA sequence: TGTGCCACCAGCAGAGATACCCAGGGGGCCTACAATGAGCAGTTCTTC. V and J are TRBV15 and TRBJ2-1; TRBD1 matches at 7 bases. With 0 bases clipped from V and 2 bases from J, the junction kept 4 bases outside the gene matches. Germline V gene data show CDR1 as LNHNV and CDR2 as YYDKDF (reference sequence). This CDR3 region has 16 residues. Full variable domain (rest looked up from reference TRBV15 and TRBJ2-1): DAMVIQNPRYQVTQFGKPVTLSCSQTLNHNVMYWYQQKSSQAPKLLFHYYDKDFNNEADTPDNFQSRRPNTSFCFLDIRSPGLGDTAMYLCATSRDTQGAYNEQFFGPGTRLTVL.

The rearrangement uses TRBV5-4 and TRBJ1-1; TRBD1 is a possible D gene (6 bases). The CDR3 is 13 residues long. Germline V CDR1 and CDR2: SGHNT, YYREEE (reference sequence). The V and J ends lost 4 bases and 2 bases respectively, with 9 bases between them. CDR3 amino acids: CASSPDSNTEAFF. CDR3 nucleotide sequence: TGTGCCAGCAGCCCGGACAGTAACACTGAAGCTTTCTTT. The complete variable domain, with remaining parts taken from reference TRBV5-4 and TRBJ1-1, reads ETGVTQSPTHLIKTRGQQVTLRCSSQSGHNTVSWYQQALGQGPQFIFQYYREEENGRGNFPPRFSGLQFPNYSSELNVNALELDDSALYLCASSPDSNTEAFFGQGTRLTVV.

This clone was observed a few times. V and J are TRBV29-1 and TRBJ1-4; D perhaps matches TRBD1 (6 bases). CDR1 and CDR2 (germline): SQVTM, ANQGSEA. CDR3 length equals 14 residues. V was clipped by 4 bases and J by 8 bases, with 17 bases between them. CDR3 sequence: CSVGTSAGAEKLFF. As DNA, the CDR3 is TGCAGCGTTGGGACTTCGGCAGGGGCCGAAAAACTGTTTTTT.

This clone was observed a handful of times. The V and J genes are TRBV5-6 and TRBJ1-2; D is undetermined. V was shortened by 3 bases and J by 1 base, with 4 bases between the two germline ends. The CDR3 sequence is 12 residues long. Germline CDR1 is SGHDT and CDR2 is YYEEEE. In DNA, the CDR3 is TGTGCCAGCAGCTCGGGTAACTATGGCTACACCTTC. Translation gives CASSSGNYGYTF. The entire variable domain, with the rest obtained from reference TRBV5-6 and TRBJ1-2, is as follows: DAGVTQSPTHLIKTRGQQVTLRCSPKSGHDTVSWYQQALGQGPQFIFQYYEEEERQRGNFPDRFSGHQFPNYSSELNVNALLLGDSALYLCASSSGNYGYTFGSGTRLTVV.

The gene calls are TRBV7-2 and TRBJ2-1; D is unclear. V was trimmed by 5 bases and J by 9 bases, leaving 11 bases between them. The CDR3 length is 12 residues. Germline V CDR1 and CDR2: SGHTA, FQGNSA. As DNA, the CDR3 is TGTGCCAGCAGCCTTCTAACGGGTGAGCAGTTCTTC. It encodes CASSLLTGEQFF. The variable domain in full, with the rest retrieved from reference TRBV7-2 and TRBJ2-1, is GAGVSQSPSNKVTEKGKDVELRCDPISGHTALYWYRQSLGQGLEFLIYFQGNSAPDKSGLPSDRFSAERTGGSVSTLTIQRTQQEDSAVYLCASSLLTGEQFFGPGTRLTVL.

This clone was seen only a few times. The chain combines TRBV19 with TRBJ2-7, with D maybe TRBD1 (7 bases). The CDR3 is made up of 13 amino acids. V lost 2 bases and J lost 5, with 10 bases in between. CDR1 and CDR2 from the germline V gene are LNHDA and SQIVND (reference sequence). CDR3 bases: TGTGCCAGTAGTATAACCAGGGGGGACGAGCAGTACTTC. Protein: CASSITRGDEQYF.

This clone was counted a few times. The rearrangement uses TRBV29-1 and TRBJ1-2; TRBD1 might be the D (6 bases). Germline CDR1 SQVTM, CDR2 ANQGSEA. The V gene lost 7 bases and the J gene lost 4 bases, with 10 bases spanning the gap. This CDR3 region has 11 residues. CDR3 bases: TGCAGCGCGAACAGGGCCTATGGCTACACCTTC. It translates to CSANRAYGYTF.

The V call is TRBV2, the J call TRBJ2-3, with 8 nucleotides matching TRBD1. This CDR3 is built from 14 residues. With 6 bases clipped from V and 4 bases from J, the junction kept 6 bases outside the gene matches. CDR1 SNHLY and CDR2 FYNNEI come from the germline V gene. Here the CDR3 reads CASRGTGISDTQYF. CDR3 nucleotide sequence: TGTGCCAGCAGGGGGACAGGAATTTCAGATACGCAGTATTTT.

The genes are TRBV6-5 and TRBJ1-6, with 9 bases lining up with TRBD1. Germline CDR1 MNHEY, CDR2 SVGAGI. The CDR3 covers 14 residues. With V trimmed by 4 bases and J by 11 bases, 6 bases remained unmatched. This CDR3 is CASSSWTGETPLHF. DNA for the CDR3: TGTGCCAGCAGTTCATGGACAGGGGAGACACCCCTCCACTTT.

The chain couples TRBV28 to TRBJ1-2, with 7 bases fitting TRBD1. Germline values: CDR1 MDHEN, CDR2 SYDVKM. The V and J ends lost 6 bases and 0 bases, in that order; junction bases with no gene match: 4. CDR3 length: 14 amino acids. The CDR3 loop reads CASSEGATNYGYTF. The CDR3 DNA reads TGTGCCAGCAGCGAGGGGGCAACTAACTATGGCTACACCTTC.

In its sample, this clone was seen a few times. This chain links TRBV7-2 with TRBJ2-5; D is perhaps TRBD1 (6 bases). V was trimmed by 4 bases and J by 5 bases, leaving 26 bases between them. This CDR3 contains 18 residues. CDR1 is SGHTA, CDR2 FQGNSA, per germline. In DNA, the CDR3 is TGTGCCAGCAGCTCCGGACAGCCCGCTATAATCATTAGGGAGACCCAGTACTTC. Its protein is CASSSGQPAIIIRETQYF.

This clone was found a few times. This chain joins TRBV13 and TRBJ2-7; 11 bases map to TRBD2. The CDR3 is 15 amino acids. V gave up 3 bases and J gave up 7 bases; unmatched junction bases: 8. The germline V gene has CDR1 PRHDT and CDR2 FYEKMQ (reference sequence). CDR3 in DNA: TGTGCCAGCAGCTTTAGCGGGGGGGCTCTCTGGGAGCAGTACTTC. This translates into CASSFSGGALWEQYF.

This chain joins TRBV19 and TRBJ2-5; TRBD1 might be the D (6 bases). The germline V and J ends were trimmed by 2 bases and 1 base, with 8 bases remaining between them. The CDR3 loop spans 14 amino acids. CDR1 LNHDA and CDR2 SQIVND come from the germline V gene (reference sequence). The CDR3 coding sequence is TGTGCCAGTAGTATAACAGGGTTCCAAGAGACCCAGTACTTC. Protein: CASSITGFQETQYF.

This clone was counted only a few times. The chain has TRBV6-1 and TRBJ1-6; the D is unclear. Germline V lookup: CDR1 MNHNS, CDR2 SASEGT. Between the trimmed V and J ends, which lost 5 bases and 7 bases, there was a span of 12 bases. The CDR3 is 14 residues long. DNA of the CDR3: TGTGCCAGCAGTCCGCGGGTGTACAATTCACCCCTCCACTTT. Its translation: CASSPRVYNSPLHF.

This clone was observed a few times. The chain employs TRBV4-3 and TRBJ2-3, with D unclear. This CDR3 has 14 residues. Germline CDR1 and CDR2: LGHNA and YSLEER. Trimming cost V 1 base and J 5 bases, with 10 bases left between them. CDR3 sequence (DNA): TGCGCCAGCAGCCAAGGGGGTGGGGAAGATACGCAGTATTTT. Its translation: CASSQGGGEDTQYF.

This chain links TRBV5-6 with TRBJ1-6; D is possibly TRBD1 (5 bases). There are 14 residues in the CDR3. Germline CDR1 is SGHDT and CDR2 is YYEEEE. V lost 0 bases, J lost 9 bases, and 10 bases lay in between. The CDR3 DNA reads as TGTGCCAGCAGCTTGGTTCAGGGTGGTTCACCCCTCCACTTT. Protein sequence: CASSLVQGGSPLHF.

This clone was found a few times. J is TRBJ1-4 and V is TRBV5-1; D unclear. The V gene lost 0 bases and the J gene lost 4 bases, with 4 bases spanning the gap. CDR1 is SGHRS and CDR2 is YFSETQ in the germline V gene. This CDR3 contains 13 residues. The CDR3 loop is CASSLGLNEKLFF. The CDR3 nucleotides read TGCGCCAGCAGCTTGGGCCTTAATGAAAAACTGTTTTTT.

The CDR3 nucleotides read TGTGCCAGCAGCCCCCAGGGGGACAGGGTTTACGAGCAGTACTTC. Translated, it gives CASSPQGDRVYEQYF. V is TRBV7-2 and J is TRBJ2-7, with 9 bases lining up with TRBD1. This CDR3 is built from 15 residues. Unmatched junction bases numbered 9, after V lost 5 bases and J lost 4 bases. CDR1 and CDR2 (germline): SGHTA, FQGNSA.

This rearrangement joins TRBV6-5 to TRBJ2-7, with D possibly being TRBD1 or TRBD2 (5 bases each). This CDR3 is 13 amino acids long. Germline CDR1 reads MNHEY; CDR2 reads SVGAGI. Trimming shortened V by 8 bases and J by 1 base, and 12 bases separated the two germline ends. The CDR3 here is CASRTPGSYEQYF. CDR3 DNA: TGTGCCAGCCGGACTCCAGGGTCCTACGAGCAGTACTTC.